This is a list of T cell receptor beta chains from one sample in a study of molecular identifiers for immune sequencing clone quantification. TCRdb ran MiXCR on the PCR reads and lists one entry per CDR3 protein. The sample yields roughly 93,000 distinct CDR3 sequences, roughly 19% seen once. Material for sequencing was naive CD8+ T cells from blood, with Jurkat cell RNA spiked in. The origin of the receptors is a human donor in good health. Some libraries in this study had Jurkat cell RNA spiked in. CDR3s include the opening cysteine and the closing phenylalanine or tryptophan. The D gene is left open where the match is weak.

d_call	j_call	v_call	cdr3_aa
TRBD1	TRBJ2-4	TRBV7-9	CARIYRDRGRAKNIQYF
.	TRBJ1-4	TRBV5-8	CASSPGKLFF
.	TRBJ1-5	TRBV27	CASSAFGSEQPQHF
TRBD2	TRBJ2-4	TRBV12-3/TRBV12-4	CASSFVAGGPGIQYF
TRBD1	TRBJ1-1	TRBV4-1	CASSHLDRGDTEAFF
TRBD2	TRBJ2-1	TRBV28	CASSSGGMSSYNEQFF
TRBD2	TRBJ2-1	TRBV6-5	CASSYLAGNNEQFF
TRBD2	TRBJ2-2	TRBV4-3	CASSQDNLGLVLAGELFF
.	TRBJ2-3	TRBV29-1	CASSQGPKRGTDTQYF
.	TRBJ2-1	TRBV5-1	CASSLAGGPYNKQFF
TRBD2	TRBJ2-1	TRBV5-5	CASSLVPSGSSYNEQFF
TRBD1	TRBJ1-5	TRBV19	CASGTGGSDQPQHF
.	TRBJ2-5	TRBV6-5	CASSYSISGYETQYF
TRBD1	TRBJ2-7	TRBV29-1	CSAIGLGQGYEQYF
TRBD2	TRBJ2-4	TRBV27	CASSSLLAGGPVGNIQYF
TRBD2	TRBJ2-3	TRBV27	CASSSGLAGLTDTQYF
.	TRBJ1-5	TRBV19	CASKEQGNQPQHF
.	TRBJ1-5	TRBV7-9	CASNSSGPGNQPQHF
TRBD2	TRBJ2-1	TRBV29-1	CSVDPGTSGSNEQFF
TRBD1	TRBJ2-3	TRBV28	CASSFPGGRSTDTQYF
TRBD1	TRBJ1-4	TRBV7-9	CASSGNRDRNEKLFF
TRBD1	TRBJ2-5	TRBV19	CASSIWTGQETQYF
.	TRBJ1-1	TRBV12-3/TRBV12-4	CVSSPSMNTEAFF
TRBD1	TRBJ1-1	TRBV29-1	CSVVGQGDTEAFF
.	TRBJ1-1	TRBV5-1	CASSLRPGEAFF
.	TRBJ2-3	TRBV27	CASSLFRGTDTQYF
TRBD1	TRBJ1-2	TRBV19	CASSLTGGADGYTF
.	TRBJ2-7	TRBV2	CASSELGTYEQYF
.	TRBJ2-7	TRBV7-8	CASSDLDRPTYEQYF
.	TRBJ1-2	TRBV27	CASSLVGAGARSNYGYTF
TRBD2	TRBJ2-1	TRBV29-1	CSVEGGLGFNEQFF